A selection of T cell receptor beta chains follows, all from one sample in a study of shared clonotypes between healthy human individuals. The method was immunoSEQ multiplex PCR; TCRdb's version includes in-frame clones alone and lacks a portion of them. The data contain roughly 770,000 clones, just over 95% of them singletons. Sequencing was carried out using naive CD8+ T cells sorted from blood. Receptors were obtained from a young man in good health. The CDR3 runs from the conserved cysteine through the conserved F or W. D genes are given only for firm matches. The listing skips clone size in some rows; elsewhere it reads once, few, many or a size class.

len,j_gene,v_gene,abundance,d_gene,CDR3aa,CDR3nt
16,TRBJ1-1,TRBV7-8,-,-,CASSLELARPRTEAFF,TGTGCTAGCAGCTTAGAATTGGCCAGGCCCAGGACTGAAGCTTTCTTT
15,TRBJ1-1,TRBV23-1,-,TRBD1,CASSRTGDPNTEAFF,TGCGCCAGCAGCCGTACAGGGGACCCGAACACTGAAGCTTTCTTT
14,TRBJ2-7,TRBV19,-,-,CASSIRTWGYEQYF,TGTGCCAGTAGTATAAGGACTTGGGGATACGAGCAGTACTTC
15,TRBJ2-2,TRBV4-1,-,-,CASSQGQWNTGELFF,TGCGCCAGCAGCCAAGGACAGTGGAACACCGGGGAGCTGTTTTTT
15,TRBJ1-5,TRBV27,once,-,CASRRGLGGNQPQHF,TGTGCCAGCAGGCGAGGACTGGGGGGCAATCAGCCCCAGCATTTT
15,TRBJ2-7,TRBV7-9,-,TRBD1,CASSQKTGGVYEQYF,TGTGCCAGCAGCCAAAAGACAGGGGGCGTTTACGAGCAGTACTTC
13,TRBJ1-1,TRBV5-1,few,-,CASSFWGNTEAFF,TGCGCCAGCAGCTTTTGGGGGAACACTGAAGCTTTCTTT
15,TRBJ1-5,TRBV28,-,-,CASSFWGTSNQPQHF,TGTGCCAGCAGTTTTTGGGGAACTAGCAATCAGCCCCAGCATTTT
12,TRBJ2-7,TRBV19,-,TRBD1,CASSPTGFEQYF,TGTGCCAGTAGCCCGACAGGGTTCGAGCAGTACTTC
13,TRBJ1-1,TRBV27,once,-,CASSFGINTEAFF,TGTGCCAGCAGTTTTGGAATAAACACTGAAGCTTTCTTT
12,TRBJ2-7,TRBV11-2,-,TRBD1,CASSSYRGEQYF,TGTGCCAGCAGCTCGTACAGGGGGGAACAGTACTTC
15,TRBJ2-7,TRBV19,-,-,CASSIVLRSSYEQYF,TGTGCCAGTAGTATAGTTTTGCGGAGCTCCTACGAGCAGTACTTC
17,TRBJ2-3,TRBV5-1,once,TRBD2,CASSLESGLGVADTQYF,TGCGCCAGCAGCTTGGAGTCGGGACTAGGTGTTGCAGATACGCAGTATTTT
14,TRBJ2-7,TRBV27,-,-,CASSLYRDSYEQYF,TGTGCCAGCAGTTTATACAGAGACTCCTACGAGCAGTACTTC
15,TRBJ2-2,TRBV5-1,-,-,CASSLNRRNTGELFF,TGCGCCAGCAGCTTGAACAGGAGAAACACCGGGGAGCTGTTTTTT
15,TRBJ2-1,TRBV14,-,TRBD1,CASSQGTGGYNEQFF,TGTGCCAGCAGCCAGGGGACAGGAGGGTACAATGAGCAGTTCTTC
14,TRBJ2-7,TRBV11-2,-,TRBD1,CASSSGQGYYEQYF,TGTGCCAGCAGCTCGGGACAGGGTTACTACGAGCAGTACTTC
17,TRBJ2-5,TRBV5-8,-,TRBD1,CASSLGTGTLYQETQYF,TGTGCCAGCAGCTTGGGGACAGGGACCCTGTATCAAGAGACCCAGTACTTC
15,TRBJ2-7,TRBV27,-,-,CASSLGPPVHYEQYF,TGTGCCAGCAGTTTAGGCCCACCTGTCCACTACGAGCAGTACTTC
15,TRBJ1-4,TRBV15,-,TRBD1,CATSRNRDSNEKLFF,TGTGCCACCAGCAGAAACCGGGACAGTAATGAAAAACTGTTTTTT
14,TRBJ1-4,TRBV6-5,-,-,CASSYGTDGEKLFF,TGTGCCAGCAGTTACGGGACGGATGGGGAAAAACTGTTTTTT
13,TRBJ2-7,TRBV6-1,-,TRBD2,CAIGAGRTYEQYF,TGTGCCATAGGAGCGGGGCGCACCTACGAGCAGTACTTC
15,TRBJ2-1,TRBV5-4,-,-,CASSLVDKAYNEQFF,TGTGCCAGCAGCTTGGTGGACAAGGCTTACAATGAGCAGTTCTTC
11,TRBJ2-7,TRBV27,-,-,CASSWANEQYF,TGTGCCAGCAGTTGGGCTAACGAGCAGTACTTC
14,TRBJ1-2,TRBV30,-,-,CAWSTTDSHYGYTF,TGTGCCTGGAGTACCACAGACTCTCACTATGGCTACACCTTC
17,TRBJ1-2,TRBV15,-,TRBD1,CATSAHGTGASSDGYTF,TGTGCCACCAGCGCACACGGAACAGGGGCGTCTTCGGATGGCTACACCTTC
14,TRBJ2-2,TRBV5-6,-,TRBD1,CASSVGTGDGELFF,TGTGCCAGCAGCGTCGGGACAGGGGACGGGGAGCTGTTTTTT
13,TRBJ1-1,TRBV19,-,TRBD1,CASWDRENTEAFF,TGTGCCAGCTGGGACAGGGAGAACACTGAAGCTTTCTTT
14,TRBJ1-5,TRBV9,-,TRBD1,CASSGGQRNQPQHF,TGTGCCAGCAGCGGGGGACAGCGGAATCAGCCCCAGCATTTT
16,TRBJ2-3,TRBV6-5,-,TRBD1,CASSYWQGASTDTQYF,TGTGCCAGCAGTTACTGGCAGGGGGCTTCGACAGATACGCAGTATTTT
16,TRBJ1-3,TRBV9,-,TRBD1,CASSAETGLSGNTIYF,TGTGCCAGCAGCGCCGAGACAGGGCTCTCTGGAAACACCATATATTTT
12,TRBJ2-1,TRBV11-2,-,-,CASSSYSNEQFF,TGTGCCAGCAGCTCCTATAGCAATGAGCAGTTCTTC
13,TRBJ2-1,TRBV19,-,-,CASSGSSPGEQFF,TGTGCCAGTAGTGGGTCTAGCCCAGGTGAGCAGTTCTTC
18,TRBJ2-7,TRBV7-9,-,TRBD2,CASSSPGPVASGGYEQYF,TGTGCCAGCAGCTCACCGGGCCCCGTCGCTAGCGGGGGCTACGAGCAGTACTTC
15,TRBJ2-5,TRBV15,-,-,CATSSRKTSEETQYF,TGTGCCACCAGCAGCCGAAAGACGTCGGAAGAGACCCAGTACTTC
15,TRBJ2-2,TRBV9,-,-,CASSEIDANTGELFF,TGTGCCAGCAGCGAGATTGACGCGAACACCGGGGAGCTGTTTTTT
14,TRBJ2-7,TRBV29-1,-,TRBD1,CSATDRGWSYEQYF,TGCAGCGCTACCGACAGGGGGTGGTCCTACGAGCAGTACTTC
16,TRBJ1-1,TRBV7-9,-,-,CASSPEGLGMNTEAFF,TGTGCCAGCAGCCCGGAGGGTTTGGGAATGAACACTGAAGCTTTCTTT
15,TRBJ2-7,TRBV11-2,-,-,CASSLVGDPFYEQYF,TGTGCCAGCAGCTTAGTAGGGGACCCTTTCTACGAGCAGTACTTC
15,TRBJ1-1,TRBV9,-,TRBD1,CASSVASSQGATAFF,TGTGCCAGCAGCGTAGCTTCGTCTCAGGGGGCGACAGCTTTCTTT
15,TRBJ2-7,TRBV5-1,-,-,CASSSVAEDSYEQYF,TGCGCCAGCAGCTCAGTGGCGGAGGACTCCTACGAGCAGTACTTC
16,TRBJ2-3,TRBV11-2,-,-,CASSQGGGEQADTQYF,TGTGCCAGCAGTCAAGGAGGGGGGGAGCAGGCAGATACGCAGTATTTT
16,TRBJ1-1,TRBV7-9,-,-,CASSFPLQSMNTEAFF,TGTGCCAGCAGCTTCCCCCTACAGAGCATGAACACTGAAGCTTTCTTT
14,TRBJ1-5,TRBV6-6,-,-,CASSYWDADQPQHF,TGTGCCAGCAGTTACTGGGACGCCGATCAGCCCCAGCATTTT
13,TRBJ2-7,TRBV28,-,-,CASSLAGSYEQYF,TGTGCCAGCAGCCTCGCAGGGAGTTACGAGCAGTACTTC
17,TRBJ2-1,TRBV9,-,TRBD1,CASSVAPAGGVYNEQFF,TGTGCCAGCAGCGTAGCCCCAGCAGGGGGCGTATACAATGAGCAGTTCTTC
18,TRBJ2-7,TRBV9,-,TRBD2,CASSARGLAGETPYEQYF,TGTGCCAGCAGCGCGAGGGGACTAGCGGGAGAAACGCCCTACGAGCAGTACTTC
14,TRBJ2-3,TRBV7-3,-,TRBD2,CASSLGLGADTQYF,TGTGCCAGCAGCTTAGGACTAGGGGCAGATACGCAGTATTTT
15,TRBJ2-3,TRBV27,-,TRBD2,CASKTLAGAGDTQYF,TGTGCCAGCAAGACCCTAGCGGGAGCAGGAGATACGCAGTATTTT
15,TRBJ2-3,TRBV11-1,-,-,CASSLSLDYTDTQYF,TGTGCCAGCAGCTTATCACTAGACTACACAGATACGCAGTATTTT
13,TRBJ1-2,TRBV5-6,-,-,CASSLGQGGGYTF,TGTGCCAGCAGCTTGGGTCAGGGAGGCGGCTACACCTTC
13,TRBJ2-1,TRBV15,once,-,CATSRGTNDEQFF,TGTGCCACCAGCAGAGGGACCAACGATGAGCAGTTCTTC
11,TRBJ2-7,TRBV27,-,TRBD1,CASGTVYEQYF,TGTGCCAGCGGGACAGTGTACGAGCAGTACTTC
14,TRBJ1-5,TRBV15,-,-,CATSPDSHNQPQHF,TGTGCCACCAGCCCTGACAGCCACAATCAGCCCCAGCATTTT
15,TRBJ2-7,TRBV7-3,-,-,CASSLTGGSGYEQYF,TGTGCCAGCAGCTTAACGGGTGGTAGCGGCTACGAGCAGTACTTC
15,TRBJ2-1,TRBV9,-,-,CASSVGKTSYNEQFF,TGTGCCAGCAGCGTTGGGAAAACCTCCTACAATGAGCAGTTCTTC
15,TRBJ2-5,TRBV27,-,-,CASSPRTEYQETQYF,TGTGCCAGCAGTCCGCGGACGGAGTACCAAGAGACCCAGTACTTC
15,TRBJ2-7,TRBV27,-,-,CASSLSRRGPYEQYF,TGTGCCAGCAGTTTATCGAGAAGGGGTCCCTACGAGCAGTACTTC
17,TRBJ2-7,TRBV7-9,-,-,CASSRAGGPGRSYEQYF,TGTGCCAGCAGCCGTGCCGGGGGGCCGGGTAGGTCCTACGAGCAGTACTTC